The rows below give T cell receptor beta chains drawn from one sample of a study of blood T cells in healthy people across ages. TCRdb reprocessed the 5' RACE reads via MiXCR and lists one record per CDR3 protein. This table has 700,000 to 950,000 distinct CDR3 sequences, approximately 43% appearing once. The sequencing input was blood. Receptor source: a woman aged 60-75 years in good health. Each CDR3 is given with its conserved first and last residue. D genes are given only for firm matches. Where a row states a size, it is once, few, many or the class of an expanded clone; other rows omit it.

V gene: TRBV20-1
clone size: -
J gene: TRBJ1-6
D gene: -
CDR3 protein: CSAMEGGDSPLHF
CDR3 DNA: TGCAGTGCTATGGAGGGAGGCGATTCACCCCTCCACTTT

V gene: TRBV11-1
clone size: many
J gene: TRBJ2-5
D gene: -
CDR3 protein: CASSLVRLQETQYF
CDR3 DNA: TGTGCCAGCAGCTTAGTTCGGCTTCAAGAGACCCAGTACTTC

V gene: TRBV4-2
clone size: many
J gene: TRBJ2-1
D gene: TRBD1
CDR3 protein: CASSPPGTGVYNEQFF
CDR3 DNA: TGTGCCAGCAGCCCACCCGGGACAGGGGTATACAATGAGCAGTTCTTC

V gene: TRBV4-2
clone size: -
J gene: TRBJ1-4
D gene: -
CDR3 protein: CASSQAGGTNEKLFF
CDR3 DNA: TGTGCCAGCAGCCAAGCGGGCGGTACTAATGAAAAACTGTTTTTT

V gene: TRBV3-1
clone size: few
J gene: TRBJ2-5
D gene: -
CDR3 protein: CASSQGEGETQYF
CDR3 DNA: TGTGCCAGCAGCCAAGGTGAGGGAGAGACCCAGTACTTC

V gene: TRBV11-2
clone size: once
J gene: TRBJ2-2
D gene: TRBD2
CDR3 protein: CASRWTSGSGGGELFF
CDR3 DNA: TGTGCCAGCCGGTGGACTAGCGGGAGTGGGGGCGGGGAGCTGTTTTTT

V gene: TRBV20-1
clone size: -
J gene: TRBJ2-5
D gene: -
CDR3 protein: CSGGLPGPETQYF
CDR3 DNA: TGCAGTGGGGGCCTCCCCGGGCCGGAGACCCAGTACTTC

V gene: TRBV19
clone size: once
J gene: TRBJ2-2
D gene: -
CDR3 protein: CAGSIRGTGTGELFF
CDR3 DNA: TGTGCCGGTAGTATCCGGGGCACCGGCACCGGGGAGCTGTTTTTT

V gene: TRBV20-1
clone size: few
J gene: TRBJ1-5
D gene: TRBD1
CDR3 protein: CSAREGTGGNQPQHF
CDR3 DNA: TGCAGTGCTAGAGAGGGGACAGGGGGGAATCAGCCCCAGCATTTT

V gene: TRBV7-6
clone size: few
J gene: TRBJ2-5
D gene: -
CDR3 protein: CASQLGETQYF
CDR3 DNA: TGTGCCAGCCAGCTAGGAGAGACCCAGTACTTC

V gene: TRBV12-3/TRBV12-4
clone size: -
J gene: TRBJ1-6
D gene: -
CDR3 protein: CASSLVGGQGGSPLHF
CDR3 DNA: TGTGCCAGCAGTTTAGTGGGGGGGCAGGGTGGTTCACCCCTCCACTTT

V gene: TRBV5-1
clone size: -
J gene: TRBJ2-6
D gene: TRBD1
CDR3 protein: CASNLGQGAGANVLTF
CDR3 DNA: TGCGCCAGCAATCTGGGACAGGGGGCTGGGGCCAACGTCCTGACTTTC

V gene: TRBV24-1
clone size: -
J gene: TRBJ2-7
D gene: -
CDR3 protein: CATSDLPWTSSDSYEQYF
CDR3 DNA: TGTGCCACCAGTGATCTCCCTTGGACCTCATCGGACTCCTACGAGCAGTACTTC

V gene: TRBV7-2
clone size: few
J gene: TRBJ2-1
D gene: -
CDR3 protein: CASSLAGREREQFF
CDR3 DNA: TGTGCCAGCAGCTTAGCTGGCAGGGAGCGTGAGCAGTTCTTC

V gene: TRBV7-9
clone size: few
J gene: TRBJ1-1
D gene: -
CDR3 protein: CASSAFDSMNTEAFF
CDR3 DNA: TGTGCCAGCAGCGCCTTCGACAGCATGAACACTGAAGCTTTCTTT

V gene: TRBV13
clone size: few
J gene: TRBJ2-1
D gene: TRBD2
CDR3 protein: CASSLTSGKFF
CDR3 DNA: TGTGCCAGCAGCCTGACTAGCGGGAAGTTCTTC

V gene: TRBV30
clone size: -
J gene: TRBJ2-7
D gene: -
CDR3 protein: CAWSVGLGSYEQYF
CDR3 DNA: TGTGCCTGGAGTGTGGGACTGGGCTCCTACGAGCAGTACTTC

V gene: TRBV7-9
clone size: -
J gene: TRBJ2-7
D gene: -
CDR3 protein: CASSVVSYEQYF
CDR3 DNA: TGTGCCAGCAGCGTCGTCTCCTACGAGCAGTACTTC

V gene: TRBV6-2/TRBV6-3
clone size: -
J gene: TRBJ2-1
D gene: TRBD2
CDR3 protein: CASSTEREGYNEQFF
CDR3 DNA: TGTGCCAGCAGTACCGAGCGGGAGGGGTACAATGAGCAGTTCTTC

V gene: TRBV10-3
clone size: -
J gene: TRBJ1-1
D gene: TRBD1
CDR3 protein: CATRGTVGAFF
CDR3 DNA: TGTGCCACACGTGGGACAGTCGGAGCTTTCTTT

V gene: TRBV7-2
clone size: few
J gene: TRBJ2-2
D gene: -
CDR3 protein: CASSSTSGTGELFF
CDR3 DNA: TGTGCCAGCAGCTCCACATCGGGCACCGGGGAGCTGTTTTTT

V gene: TRBV18
clone size: many
J gene: TRBJ2-1
D gene: TRBD1
CDR3 protein: CASSPGQGWYNEQFF
CDR3 DNA: TGTGCCAGCTCACCCGGACAGGGCTGGTACAATGAGCAGTTCTTC